The 13 T cell receptor beta chains below come from one sample, sequenced in a study of T cells in Graves' hyperthyroidism and ophthalmopathy. Using RNA transcripts as the source, TCR beta CDR3 regions were amplified. Initially, a first-round RT-PCR of the TCR CDR3 employed the HTBI primer set. In TCRdb, the multiplex PCR reads were re-called with MiXCR into one record per CDR3 protein. The table lists approximately 710,000 distinct CDR3 sequences, about 18% of them singletons. Sequencing was performed on blood. Every receptor here comes from a man aged 50-59 years with Graves' hyperthyroidism.

The chain recombines TRBV19 with TRBJ2-1, with 8 bases fitting TRBD2. The CDR3 has 16 residues. The germline V gene encodes CDR1 LNHDA and CDR2 SQIVND (reference sequence). The ends lost 7 bases at V and 5 bases at J; junction bases unmatched: 13. As DNA, the CDR3 is TGTGCCAGTAACCCGGGGGGGCTAGCGGTCCACAATGAGCAGTTCTTC. Its protein product is CASNPGGLAVHNEQFF.

In its sample, this clonotype was seen many times. This chain uses TRBV7-2 with TRBJ1-5; D ambiguous. The CDR3 runs 13 residues. Between the trimmed V and J ends, which lost 1 base and 9 bases, there was a span of 10 bases. Germline lookup yields CDR1 SGHTA and CDR2 FQGNSA. CDR3 in amino acids: CASSLEDMGPQHF. Here the CDR3 DNA reads TGTGCCAGCAGCTTAGAAGATATGGGGCCCCAGCATTTT.

This clonotype has a count of ten or more. The V gene is TRBV6-1, the J gene TRBJ2-7; 9 bases line up with TRBD2. This CDR3 is built from 15 residues. Per germline, CDR1 MNHNS and CDR2 SASEGT. Trimming cost V 8 bases and J 5 bases; bases outside gene matches: 13. CDR3: CASPPGAGGPHEQYF. In DNA, the CDR3 is TGTGCCAGCCCCCCCGGGGCGGGAGGGCCCCACGAGCAGTACTTC.

V and J are TRBV10-3 and TRBJ2-1, with 8 positions matching TRBD2. Germline values: CDR1 ENHRY, CDR2 SYGVKD. The CDR3 spans 11 residues. With 8 bases clipped from V and 15 bases from J, the junction kept 9 bases outside the gene matches. The CDR3 sequence: CAISAGDTRFF. Here the CDR3 DNA reads TGTGCCATCTCAGCGGGAGATACGCGGTTCTTC.

This clonotype was seen many times. V and J are TRBV19 and TRBJ1-5, with D uncertain. The CDR3 length is 10 residues. Germline lookup yields CDR1 LNHDA and CDR2 SQIVND (reference sequence). Trimming pared 9 bases from V and 9 bases from J, leaving 9 bases between. Here the CDR3 DNA reads TGTGCCAGGCCGATATGGCCCCAGCATTTT. This codes for CARPIWPQHF. Filled out from reference TRBV19 and TRBJ1-5, the complete variable domain reads DGGITQSPKYLFRKEGQNVTLSCEQNLNHDAMYWYRQDPGQGLRLIYYSQIVNDFQKGDIAEGYSVSREKKESFPLTVTSAQKNPTAFYLCARPIWPQHFGDGTRLSIL.

This clonotype occurred many times. The rearrangement links TRBV20-1 to TRBJ2-7, with TRBD2 matching over 8 bases. From germline, CDR1 is DFQATT and CDR2 SNEGSKA (reference sequence). The CDR3 has 16 residues. Trimming at V came to 0 bases and at J to 5 bases, leaving 12 bases not matched to a gene. The CDR3 loop is CSARDLGGRPFDEQYF. As DNA, the CDR3 is TGCAGTGCTAGAGATCTGGGCGGGAGGCCCTTCGACGAGCAGTACTTC.

Worth noting for this clonotype: The germline gene is not matched at one end of the junction; a read error may be the cause. The V gene is TRBV27, the J gene TRBJ2-7, with D maybe TRBD2 (5 bases). Per the germline V gene, CDR1 is MNHEY and CDR2 is SMNVEV (reference sequence). There are 13 residues in the CDR3. CDR3 in DNA: TGTGCCAGCAAACCTCGGGGATACTACAAGCAGTACTTC. It is translated as CASKPRGYYKQYF.

The chain employs TRBV29-1 and TRBJ1-1; D possibly corresponds to TRBD1 (6 bases). V lost 7 bases and J lost 1, with 13 bases in between. CDR3 size: 13 residues. Germline CDR1 and CDR2: SQVTM and ANQGSEA. Written as DNA, the CDR3 is TGCAGCGCTCCGGGACAATCGAACACTGAAGCTTTCTTT. Protein product: CSAPGQSNTEAFF.

To note about this clonotype: No conserved phenylalanine or tryptophan ends this CDR3, so it is likely a read error. The gene calls are TRBV6-2 or TRBV6-3 and TRBJ2-7; 7 positions agree with TRBD1. CDR1 is MNHEY and CDR2 is SVGEGT in the germline V gene. V lost 2 bases to trimming and J lost 4 bases; unmatched junction nucleotides: 2. The CDR3 runs 13 residues. The CDR3 region is CASSYNRGYEQYS. Here the CDR3 DNA reads TGTGCCAGCAGTTACAACAGGGGTTACGAGCAGTACTCC.

Many counts were recorded for this clonotype. The J gene is TRBJ1-3, the V gene TRBV20-1; 9 nucleotides align to TRBD1. Losses at the gene ends were 5 bases for V and 0 bases for J; bases not matched to a gene: 8. The germline V gene has CDR1 DFQATT and CDR2 SNEGSKA (reference sequence). The CDR3 consists of 16 residues. The CDR3 DNA reads TGCAGTGCTCGATCCTTGGGACAGGGCTCTGGAAACACCATATATTTT. Its translation: CSARSLGQGSGNTIYF.

The rearrangement uses TRBV4-1 and TRBJ1-5; D possibly corresponds to TRBD1 (5 bases). V lost 0 bases to trimming and J lost 3 bases, with 15 bases between them. This CDR3 is built from 17 residues. Germline CDR1 MGHRA, CDR2 YSYEKL. CDR3 nucleotides: TGCGCCAGCAGCCAAGATATGGGAGCAGGGATCAATCAGCCCCAGCATTTT. The encoded protein is CASSQDMGAGINQPQHF.

This clonotype was counted at least ten times. The germline gene is not matched at one end of the junction; a read error may be the cause. The V call is TRBV12-3 or TRBV12-4, the J call TRBJ1-4; TRBD1 matches 8 bases. The CDR3 contains 14 residues. The CDR3 sequence: CASSSGQANEKLFF. The CDR3 DNA sequence: TGTGCCAGCAGTTCGGGACAGGCTAACGAAAAACTGTTTTTT.

This clonotype was found a few times. In nucleotides, the CDR3 is TGTGCCAGCAAGGGCAGCAGGGTACAAGAGACCCAGTACTTC. It is translated as CASKGSRVQETQYF. The V gene is TRBV28, the J gene TRBJ2-5; perhaps TRBD1 as D (5 bases). CDR1 is MDHEN, CDR2 SYDVKM, per germline. V lost 7 bases, J lost 2 bases, and 14 bases lay in between. There are 14 residues in the CDR3.